This is a list of T cell receptor beta chains from one sample in a study of blood T cells in healthy people across ages. MiXCR, applied by TCRdb to the 5' RACE reads, yields one record per CDR3 protein. The sample has roughly 730,000 distinct CDR3 sequences; around 50% are singletons. Sample: blood. These receptors were obtained from a man aged 35-49 years in good health. CDR3s include the opening cysteine and the closing phenylalanine or tryptophan. D genes are given only for firm matches. Clone size is shown for a subset of rows, as once, few, many or a class of expanded clone.

TRBV10-3,TRBJ2-7,-,-,TGTGCCATCAGTGGGTGGCCCAATTCCTACGGGCAGTACTTC,CAISGWPNSYGQYF
TRBV27,TRBJ2-7,few,-,TGTGCCAGCAGTTCCCGGACAGCAAGCTCCTACGAGCAGTACTTC,CASSSRTASSYEQYF
TRBV9,TRBJ2-3,few,-,TGTGCCAGCAGTCGGGGGCGAGGGGATACGCAGTATTTT,CASSRGRGDTQYF
TRBV7-2,TRBJ2-1,-,-,TGTGCCAGCAGCCCTCGTCGGGACCGACTCTTTGGTGAGCAGTTCTTC,CASSPRRDRLFGEQFF
TRBV28,TRBJ2-5,-,-,TGTGCCAGCAGTTTATGGATGGAGGGGGGAGGACAAGAGACCCAGTACTTC,CASSLWMEGGGQETQYF
TRBV7-9,TRBJ2-5,-,-,TGTGCCAGTAGAGACGACTACGAGACCCAGTACTTC,CASRDDYETQYF
TRBV7-2,TRBJ1-5,once,-,TGTGCCAGCAGCTCCGGGACCTCCCGGGTTGGATTCTATCAGCCCCAGCATTTT,CASSSGTSRVGFYQPQHF
TRBV12-3/TRBV12-4,TRBJ2-1,few,-,TGTGCCAGCGGCCGCCGGGGCTCCTACAATGAGCAGTTCTTC,CASGRRGSYNEQFF
TRBV10-3,TRBJ2-7,few,TRBD1,TGTGCCATCAGTGAGGGACAGGACTTCTTTGGGGAGCAGTACTTC,CAISEGQDFFGEQYF
TRBV6-6,TRBJ2-7,few,TRBD2,TGTGCCAGCAGTACCCACGGGAGGGCCATGTACGAGCAGTACTTC,CASSTHGRAMYEQYF
TRBV27,TRBJ2-6,-,-,TGTGCCAGCAGTCCGTACGGGGAGGCTGGGGCCAACGTCCTGACTTTC,CASSPYGEAGANVLTF
TRBV24-1,TRBJ2-2,once,-,TGTGCCACCAGTGATTTGCACCAGGGGGGCACCGGGGAGCTGTTTTTT,CATSDLHQGGTGELFF
TRBV29-1,TRBJ2-2,-,-,TGCAGCGTCGTGGATGATAACACCGGGGAGCTGTTTTTT,CSVVDDNTGELFF
TRBV28,TRBJ2-7,-,TRBD1,TGTGCCTGCAGTTCGCCCCGACAGGGTAGGGGAAAATTCTACGAGCAGTACTTC,CACSSPRQGRGKFYEQYF
TRBV27,TRBJ2-3,-,TRBD2,TGTGCCAGCAGCCAGACTAGCTTGAGCACAGATACGCAGTATTTT,CASSQTSLSTDTQYF
TRBV20-1,TRBJ1-2,few,TRBD1,TGCAGTGCTTTTGGACAGGGGGATAACTATGGCTACACCTTC,CSAFGQGDNYGYTF
TRBV9,TRBJ2-3,-,-,TGTGCCAGCAGCGTAGCTTGGCAGAGCACAGATACGCAGTATTTT,CASSVAWQSTDTQYF
TRBV4-3,TRBJ2-3,-,TRBD2,TGCGCCAGCAGCCAAGGTGCAGCGGGGGAAAGCACAGATACGCAGTATTTT,CASSQGAAGESTDTQYF
TRBV7-9,TRBJ2-7,-,TRBD2,TGTGCCAGCAGCCCACCATCCCCAGCGGGACCCTACGAGCAGTACTTC,CASSPPSPAGPYEQYF
TRBV10-3,TRBJ2-7,few,TRBD1,TGTGCCATACGGGCGGGACAGGTGTCCGACGAGCAGTACTTC,CAIRAGQVSDEQYF
TRBV4-3,TRBJ2-1,few,TRBD2,TGCGCCAGCAGCCCTCTAGCGGGAGTCCCTGAGCAGTTCTTC,CASSPLAGVPEQFF
TRBV28,TRBJ1-2,-,TRBD1,TGTGCCAGCAGTTTTGAGGGACAGCACTATGGCTACACCTTC,CASSFEGQHYGYTF
TRBV24-1,TRBJ2-5,-,-,TGTGCCACCAGTGACCTTGACCCTGGCGGGAAGGAGACCCAGTACTTC,CATSDLDPGGKETQYF